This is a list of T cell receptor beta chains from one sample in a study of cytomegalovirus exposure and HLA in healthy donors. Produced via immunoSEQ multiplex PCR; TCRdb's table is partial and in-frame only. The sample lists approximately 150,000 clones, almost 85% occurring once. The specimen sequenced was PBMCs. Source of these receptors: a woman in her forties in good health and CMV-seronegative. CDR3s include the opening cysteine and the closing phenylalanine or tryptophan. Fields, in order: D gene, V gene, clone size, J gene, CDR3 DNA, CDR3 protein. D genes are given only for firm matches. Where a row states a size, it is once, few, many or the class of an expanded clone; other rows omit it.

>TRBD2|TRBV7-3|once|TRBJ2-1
TGTGCCAGCAGCCCCATGGGGGGGGTGATCTACAATGAGCAGTTCTTC
CASSPMGGVIYNEQFF
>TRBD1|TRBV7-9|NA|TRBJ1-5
TGTGCCAGCAGCCGACAGGGTGGTATCAATCAGCCCCAGCATTTT
CASSRQGGINQPQHF
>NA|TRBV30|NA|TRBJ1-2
TGTGCCTGGGACAGCGCGCAGCACTATGGCTACACCTTC
CAWDSAQHYGYTF
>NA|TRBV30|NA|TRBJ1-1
TGTGCCTCAAACGACAGATACACTGAAGCTTTCTTT
CASNDRYTEAFF
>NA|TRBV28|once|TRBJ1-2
TGTGCCAGCAGATACCCCGGGGTAACCTACACCTTC
CASRYPGVTYTF
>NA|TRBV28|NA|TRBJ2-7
TGTGCCAGCAGTTTCGCAGGGGACTACGAGCAGTACTTC
CASSFAGDYEQYF
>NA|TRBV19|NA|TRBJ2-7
TGTGCCAGTAGTATACGGGGGAGTTTAAACGAGCAGTACTTC
CASSIRGSLNEQYF
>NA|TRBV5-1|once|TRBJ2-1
TGCGCCAGCAGCCCGGACTTTAATGAGCAGTTCTTC
CASSPDFNEQFF
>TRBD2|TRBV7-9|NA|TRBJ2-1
TGTGCCAGCAGCTTCCCGCCCGGGGAGGGCAACTACAATGAGCAGTTCTTC
CASSFPPGEGNYNEQFF
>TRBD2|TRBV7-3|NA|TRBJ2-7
TGTGCCAGCAGCTTAGGCGGGAGCGGGGACGAGCAGTACTTC
CASSLGGSGDEQYF
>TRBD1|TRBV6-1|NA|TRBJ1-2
TGTGCCAGCAGGCTCTCTCAGGGGGCAGGAGGCTACACCTTC
CASRLSQGAGGYTF
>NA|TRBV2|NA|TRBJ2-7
TGTGCCAATGAGGGGGTGGAATCCTACGAGCAGTACTTC
CANEGVESYEQYF
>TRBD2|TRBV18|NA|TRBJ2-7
TGTGCCAGCTCAGAAGGACTAGCGGGGAACTACGAGCAGTACTTC
CASSEGLAGNYEQYF
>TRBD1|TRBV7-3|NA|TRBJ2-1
TGTGCCAGCAGCATACGGGACAGCTCCTACAATGAGCAGTTCTTC
CASSIRDSSYNEQFF
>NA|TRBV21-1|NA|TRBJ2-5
TGTGCCAGCAGCAAAACCGAGCAAGAGACCCAGTACTTC
CASSKTEQETQYF
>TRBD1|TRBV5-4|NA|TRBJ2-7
TGTGCCAGCAGCTTCGGGACAGGGGGGGGAGACGAGCAGTACTTC
CASSFGTGGGDEQYF
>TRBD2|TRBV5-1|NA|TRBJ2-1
TGCGCCAGCAGCCTCGGGACTAGCGGGAACAATGAGCAGTTCTTC
CASSLGTSGNNEQFF
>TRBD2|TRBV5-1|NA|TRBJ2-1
TGCGCCAGCAGCAAGGGACTAGCGGGCCTTAGCTCCTACAATGAGCAGTTCTTC
CASSKGLAGLSSYNEQFF
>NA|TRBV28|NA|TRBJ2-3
TGTGCCAGCAGTTTCAGGAGGGCCACAGATACGCAGTATTTT
CASSFRRATDTQYF
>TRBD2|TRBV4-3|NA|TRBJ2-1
TGCGCCAGCAGCCAAGATATGGGGGCTAGCGGGGTCAATGAGCAGTTCTTC
CASSQDMGASGVNEQFF
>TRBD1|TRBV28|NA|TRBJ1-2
TGTGCCAGCAGTATCTACAGGGGCGCCTATGGCTACACCTTC
CASSIYRGAYGYTF
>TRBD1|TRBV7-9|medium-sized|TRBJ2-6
TGTGCCAGCAGCCCGAGTACAGGGGACTCTGGGGCCAACGTCCTGACTTTC
CASSPSTGDSGANVLTF
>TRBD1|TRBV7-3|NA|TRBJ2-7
TGTGCCAGCAGCCCACGGACAGGCGCCTACGAGCAGTACTTC
CASSPRTGAYEQYF
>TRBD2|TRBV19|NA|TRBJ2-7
TGTGCCAGTAGCCGACTAGCGGGAGGGCTTGGCTACGAGCAGTACTTC
CASSRLAGGLGYEQYF
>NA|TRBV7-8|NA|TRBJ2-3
TGTGCCAGCAGCCAGGGACTCACAGATACGCAGTATTTT
CASSQGLTDTQYF
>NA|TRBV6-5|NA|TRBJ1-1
TGTGCCAGCAGTAACCGGGACACTGAAGCTTTCTTT
CASSNRDTEAFF
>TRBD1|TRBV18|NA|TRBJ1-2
TGTGCCAGCTCACCGACACAGGGGGCGACTCCCTATGGCTACACCTTC
CASSPTQGATPYGYTF
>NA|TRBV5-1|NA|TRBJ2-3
TGCGCCAGCAGCTTGGGGTCCCGGGACTTGCAGTATTTT
CASSLGSRDLQYF
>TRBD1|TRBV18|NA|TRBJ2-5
TGTGCCAGCTCAAACGACAGGGCTTTGTGGGAGACCCAGTACTTC
CASSNDRALWETQYF
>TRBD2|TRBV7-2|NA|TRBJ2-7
TGTGCCAGCAGCAAGGGACTAGCGGGAGGATACGAGCAGTACTTC
CASSKGLAGGYEQYF
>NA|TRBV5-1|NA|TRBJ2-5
TGCGCCAGCAGCTTATCGTCGGGGTCCCCAGAGACCCAGTACTTC
CASSLSSGSPETQYF
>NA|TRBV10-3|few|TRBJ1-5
TGTGCCATCCAACTTAATAGCAATCAGCCCCAGCATTTT
CAIQLNSNQPQHF
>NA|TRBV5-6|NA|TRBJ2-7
TGTGCCAGCAGCTTGGGGACCCTCTGGGGGGCCTACGAGCAGTACTTC
CASSLGTLWGAYEQYF
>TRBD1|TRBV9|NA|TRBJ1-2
TGTGCCAGCAGCGTAGTGGGACAGGGAGGGTCCTGGGAAGGCTACACCTTC
CASSVVGQGGSWEGYTF
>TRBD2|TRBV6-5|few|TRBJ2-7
TGTGCCAGCAGTTACTCGCCTAGCGGGTACTACGAGCAGTACTTC
CASSYSPSGYYEQYF
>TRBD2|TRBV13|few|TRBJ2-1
TGTGCCAGCAGCCCCTCTAGCGGGAGTAGAAATGAGCAGTTCTTC
CASSPSSGSRNEQFF
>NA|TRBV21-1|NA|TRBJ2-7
TGTGCCAGCAGCATGAGACAGGTACCCTACGAGCAGTACTTC
CASSMRQVPYEQYF
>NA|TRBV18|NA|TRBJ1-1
TGTGCCAGCTCGACAAGAAACACTGAAGCTTTCTTT
CASSTRNTEAFF
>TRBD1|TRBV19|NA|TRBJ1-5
TGTGCCAGTAGTACGGGACAGGTCAATCAGCCCCAGCATTTT
CASSTGQVNQPQHF
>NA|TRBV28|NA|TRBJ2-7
TGTGCCAGCAGTTTTCGAGGCGTAACCTACGAGCAGTACTTC
CASSFRGVTYEQYF
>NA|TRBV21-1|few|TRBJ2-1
TGTGCCAGCAGCAAAAGGGAGGGACAGGCAAACAATGAGCAGTTCTTC
CASSKREGQANNEQFF
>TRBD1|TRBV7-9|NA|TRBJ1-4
TGTGCCAGCAGCGCGGACAGGGGAATAGCTAATGAAAAACTGTTTTTT
CASSADRGIANEKLFF
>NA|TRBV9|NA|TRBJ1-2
TGTGCCAGCAAGGGGTCTGGGGCTGGCTACACCTTC
CASKGSGAGYTF
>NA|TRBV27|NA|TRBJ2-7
TGTGCCAGCAGTTTAAGGGGCTCTGAAGGCGACGAGCAGTACTTC
CASSLRGSEGDEQYF
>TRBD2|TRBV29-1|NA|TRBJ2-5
TGCAGCGTTGGAGGGGAGGGAACCCTCCGTGGACAAGAGACCCAGTACTTC
CSVGGEGTLRGQETQYF
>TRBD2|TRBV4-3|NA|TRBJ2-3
TGCGCCAGCAGCCAAGTATCGGCGGGAGGGGGGGATACGCAGTATTTT
CASSQVSAGGGDTQYF
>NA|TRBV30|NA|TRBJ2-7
TGTGCCTGGAGTGTACGCCCAGTCAGGGTTAACTCCTACGAGCAGTACTTC
CAWSVRPVRVNSYEQYF
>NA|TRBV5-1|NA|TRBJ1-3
TGCGCCAGCAGACGGGGTGAGGCGTCAGTTGGAAACACCATATATTTT
CASRRGEASVGNTIYF
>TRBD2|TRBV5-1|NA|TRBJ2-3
TGCGCCAGCAGCACATGGACTAGCGGGAGTGCAGATACGCAGTATTTT
CASSTWTSGSADTQYF
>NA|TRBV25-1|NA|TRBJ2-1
TGTGCCAGCAGTTCAGGGCCCTCTACCTACAATGAGCAGTTCTTC
CASSSGPSTYNEQFF
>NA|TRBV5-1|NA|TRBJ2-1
TGCGCCAGCAGCTCCAGCGGGCCATCCTACAATGAGCAGTTCTTC
CASSSSGPSYNEQFF
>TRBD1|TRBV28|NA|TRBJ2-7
TGTGCCAGCAGACCACAGGGGTCTTCCTACGAGCAGTACTTC
CASRPQGSSYEQYF
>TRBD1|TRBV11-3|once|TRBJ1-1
TGTGCCAGCAGCCCAACCGGGACAGGTGAAGCTTTCTTT
CASSPTGTGEAFF
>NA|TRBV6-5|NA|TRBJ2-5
TGTGCCAGCGGAACGAGGGCGTTGGCGACCCAGTACTTC
CASGTRALATQYF
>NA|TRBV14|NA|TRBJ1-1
TGTGCCAGCAGCCAGCCGGGCCCGGGGACTGAAGCTTTCTTT
CASSQPGPGTEAFF
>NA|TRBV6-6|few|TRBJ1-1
TGTGCCAGCAGTTACCTAGCCGCCAGGAGCACTGAAGCTTTCTTT
CASSYLAARSTEAFF
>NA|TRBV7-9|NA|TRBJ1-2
TGTGCCAGCAGCTTAGTGGCAGGAACCAACTATGGCTACACCTTC
CASSLVAGTNYGYTF
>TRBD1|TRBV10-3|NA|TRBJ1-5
TGTGCCATCAGTGAAGAGACAGGGATTGGCAATCAGCCCCAGCATTTT
CAISEETGIGNQPQHF
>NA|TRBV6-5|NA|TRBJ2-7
TGTGCCAGCAGTTATGACAGTTCGGGCTCCTACGAGCAGTACTTC
CASSYDSSGSYEQYF
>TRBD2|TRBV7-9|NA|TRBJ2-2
TGTGCCAGCAGCGCTAGGACTAGCGGGAGTTTAAGGTTCACCGGAGAGCTGTTTTTT
CASSARTSGSLRFTGELFF